This T cell receptor beta chain is drawn from a study of blood T cell repertoires in COVID-19. Study overall: Samples taken during acute and convalescent COVID-19 were collected in the United States, Italy and Spain. PBMCs, B-cell-depleted T cells, or T cells were the source of the cDNA or gDNA that made up the material.

Germline CDR1 is SGHTA and CDR2 is FQGNSA. The trim removed 2 bases at V and 7 bases at J, leaving 11 bases unmatched. The CDR3 has 16 residues. How the authors handled the data: Counts of nucleated cells, estimated from reference gene primer amplification, were obtained. Data came from immunoSEQ multiplex PCR; TCRdb stores just in-frame clones and leaves some out. The V and J calls and the clone size are those of that table, but D and trimming were determined from the DNA. The table shows about 74,000 clones, with approximately 80% occurring only once. This chain links TRBV7-2 with TRBJ2-4, with TRBD1 matching 7 bases. The TCR originated in a human donor in a cohort sampled during active COVID-19. The sample was peripheral blood. The CDR3: CASSLSRQGDGNIQYF. CDR3 in DNA: TGTGCCAGCAGCTTAAGTCGACAGGGAGACGGGAACATTCAGTACTTC.